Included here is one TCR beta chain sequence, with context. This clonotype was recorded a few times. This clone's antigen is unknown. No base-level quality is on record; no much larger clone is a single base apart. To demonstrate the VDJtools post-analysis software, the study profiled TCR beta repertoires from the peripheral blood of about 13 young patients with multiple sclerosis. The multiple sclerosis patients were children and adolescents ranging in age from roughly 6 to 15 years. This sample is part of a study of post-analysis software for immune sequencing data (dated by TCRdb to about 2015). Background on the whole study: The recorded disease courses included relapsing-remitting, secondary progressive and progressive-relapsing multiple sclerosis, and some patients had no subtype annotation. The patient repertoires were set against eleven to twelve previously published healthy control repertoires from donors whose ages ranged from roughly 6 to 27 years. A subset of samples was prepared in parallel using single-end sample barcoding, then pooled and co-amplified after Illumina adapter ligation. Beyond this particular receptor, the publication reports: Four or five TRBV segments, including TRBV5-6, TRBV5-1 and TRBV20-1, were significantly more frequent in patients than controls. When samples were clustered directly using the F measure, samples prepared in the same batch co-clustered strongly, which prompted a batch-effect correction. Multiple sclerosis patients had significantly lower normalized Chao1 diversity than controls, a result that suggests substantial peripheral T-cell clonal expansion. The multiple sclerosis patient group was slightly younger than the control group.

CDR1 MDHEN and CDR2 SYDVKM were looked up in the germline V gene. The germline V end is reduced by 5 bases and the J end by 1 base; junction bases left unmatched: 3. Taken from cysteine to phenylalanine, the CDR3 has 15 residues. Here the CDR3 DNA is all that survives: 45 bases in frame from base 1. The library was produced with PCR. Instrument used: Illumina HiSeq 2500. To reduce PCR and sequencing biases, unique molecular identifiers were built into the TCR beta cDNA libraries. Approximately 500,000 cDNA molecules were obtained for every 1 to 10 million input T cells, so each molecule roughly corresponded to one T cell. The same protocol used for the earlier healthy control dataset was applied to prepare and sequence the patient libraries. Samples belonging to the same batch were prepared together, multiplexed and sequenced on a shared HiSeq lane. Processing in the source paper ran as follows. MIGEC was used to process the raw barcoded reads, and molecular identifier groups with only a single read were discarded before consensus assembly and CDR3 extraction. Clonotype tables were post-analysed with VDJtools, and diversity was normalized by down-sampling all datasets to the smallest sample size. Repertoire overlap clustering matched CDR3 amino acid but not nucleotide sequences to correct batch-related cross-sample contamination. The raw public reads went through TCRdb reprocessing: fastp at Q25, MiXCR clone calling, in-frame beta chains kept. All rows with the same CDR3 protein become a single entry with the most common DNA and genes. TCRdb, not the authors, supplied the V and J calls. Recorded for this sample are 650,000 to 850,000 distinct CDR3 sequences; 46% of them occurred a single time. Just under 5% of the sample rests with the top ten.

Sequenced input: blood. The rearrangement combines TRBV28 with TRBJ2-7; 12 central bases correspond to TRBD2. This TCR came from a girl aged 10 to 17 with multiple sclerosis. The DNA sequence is TGTGCCAGCAGTAGACTAGCGGGAGTGTCCTACGAGCAGTACTTC. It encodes CASSRLAGVSYEQYF. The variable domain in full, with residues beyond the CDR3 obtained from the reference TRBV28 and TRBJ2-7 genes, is DVKVTQSSRYLVKRTGEKVFLECVQDMDHENMFWYRQDPGLGLRLIYFSYDVKMKEKGDIPEGYSVSREKKERFSLILESASTNQTSMYLCASSRLAGVSYEQYFGPGTRLTVT.